The present T cell receptor (beta chain) was sequenced within a study of blood T cell repertoires in COVID-19. The assay was immunoSEQ multiplex PCR, and TCRdb's table has in-frame clones only and misses some. The sample has some 200,000 clones, roughly 82% seen once. Source material: PBMCs or T cells enriched from blood (not recorded which). The receptor was isolated from a man aged 40-49 years who had recovered from COVID-19.

The CDR3 DNA follows: TGTGCCAGTAGTGCCTTAGTACTAGAGGGCAAGGAGAACACTGAAGCTTTCTTT. Translating it yields CASSALVLEGKENTEAFF. The V and J genes are TRBV19 and TRBJ1-1; no definite D call. V shed 5 bases and J shed 1 base, with 23 bases lying between them. Per the germline V gene, CDR1 is LNHDA and CDR2 is SQIVND (reference sequence). CDR3 length: 18 residues.